A single sample gave rise to the 12 T cell receptor beta chains below, sequenced in a study of cytomegalovirus exposure and HLA in healthy donors. PCR used 60 Vbeta primers and 13 Jbeta primers. TCRdb's copy holds only in-frame clones and misses some; the assay was immunoSEQ multiplex PCR. The sample yields approximately 190,000 clones, around 80% seen once. Sample: PBMCs. The receptor source for this set is a middle-aged man in good health and CMV-seropositive.

This clone has just one count. The rearrangement joins TRBV7-9 to TRBJ2-3; D remains unclear. CDR1 is SEHNR, CDR2 FQNEAQ, per germline (reference sequence). V lost 5 bases to trimming and J lost 5 bases, with 14 bases between them. The CDR3 length is 14 residues. The CDR3 is CASSGRNSKDTQYF. In nucleotides, the CDR3 is TGTGCCAGCAGCGGTCGAAACTCCAAAGATACGCAGTATTTT.

The chain links TRBV28 to TRBJ1-1; TRBD1 aligns across 8 bases. V shed 8 bases and J 4 bases; nucleotides not matched to a gene: 6. Germline lookup yields CDR1 MDHEN and CDR2 SYDVKM. The CDR3 is 13 residues long. Here the CDR3 DNA reads TGTGCCAGCTTGGACAGGGTGGCCACTGAAGCTTTCTTT. Protein: CASLDRVATEAFF.

This chain's CDR3 is CASTGGGSSFDEQFF. DNA of the CDR3: TGCGCCAGCACCGGTGGTGGGAGCTCTTTCGATGAGCAGTTCTTC. The chain recombines TRBV5-1 with TRBJ2-1, with D tentatively TRBD2 (5 bases). The V gene lost 6 bases and the J gene lost 8 bases, with 21 bases spanning the gap. The germline V gene encodes CDR1 SGHRS and CDR2 YFSETQ. The CDR3 totals 15 residues.

The rearrangement uses TRBV5-1 and TRBJ2-1; 8 positions match TRBD2. Germline CDR1 is SGHRS and CDR2 is YFSETQ. Germline trimming cut 2 bases from V and 0 bases from J; bases unmatched to any gene: 4. This CDR3 is built from 16 residues. The DNA of the CDR3 is TGCGCCAGCAGCTTTCTTAGCGGGACCTCCTACAATGAGCAGTTCTTC. Amino acid sequence: CASSFLSGTSYNEQFF.

The chain is built from TRBV5-1 and TRBJ2-7; D might be TRBD1 (6 bases). Germline V gene sequence: CDR1 SGHRS, CDR2 YFSETQ. This CDR3 comprises 13 residues. The V end lost 0 bases, the J end lost 4 bases, and 8 bases lay between the germline ends. The CDR3 DNA is TGCGCCAGCAGCTTGGCGAGGGGGTACGAGCAGTACTTC. It is translated as CASSLARGYEQYF.

The rearrangement uses TRBV20-1 and TRBJ2-3; D ambiguous. Germline-derived CDR1 and CDR2 are DFQATT and SNEGSKA (reference sequence). This CDR3 region has 11 residues. Trimming took off 5 bases at V and 6 bases at J, with 9 bases between the two ends. The CDR3 here is CSARARDTQYF. CDR3 nucleotides: TGCAGTGCTCGTGCCCGGGATACGCAGTATTTT.

V usage is TRBV12-5 and J usage is TRBJ2-1, with 7 bases that match TRBD2. The CDR3 consists of 15 residues. Germline CDR1 and CDR2: LGHNT and FRNRAP. The ends lost 5 bases at V and 3 bases at J; junction bases unmatched: 7. The CDR3 loop reads CASGPGTTDYNEQFF. For the CDR3, the DNA is TGTGCTAGTGGTCCCGGGACTACCGACTACAATGAGCAGTTCTTC.

This sequence joins TRBV6-1 and TRBJ1-2, with D unclear. This CDR3 is built from 14 residues. Trimming removed 2 bases at V and 0 bases at J, with 7 bases between. Per the germline V gene, CDR1 is MNHNS and CDR2 is SASEGT. The chain's CDR3 is CASSEIRPNYGYTF. The CDR3 DNA is TGTGCCAGCAGTGAAATCAGGCCTAACTATGGCTACACCTTC.

V usage is TRBV6-1 and J usage is TRBJ1-3; TRBD1 aligns across 10 bases. The CDR3 sequence is 14 residues long. V dropped 6 bases and J dropped 4; count of bases not matched to a gene: 3. Germline lookup yields CDR1 MNHNS and CDR2 SASEGT. The CDR3 protein is CASSGTGDGNTIYF. CDR3 DNA sequence: TGTGCCAGCAGCGGGACAGGGGACGGAAACACCATATATTTT.

The chain combines TRBV28 with TRBJ1-1; D remains ambiguous. CDR3 length: 15 residues. CDR1 is MDHEN, CDR2 SYDVKM, per germline. The germline V and J ends were trimmed by 3 bases and 1 base, with 12 bases remaining between them. CDR3 in DNA: TGTGCCAGCAGTTTGGTGCTAGAGGGGAACACTGAAGCTTTCTTT. It encodes CASSLVLEGNTEAFF. Full variable domain (missing parts from reference TRBV28 and TRBJ1-1): DVKVTQSSRYLVKRTGEKVFLECVQDMDHENMFWYRQDPGLGLRLIYFSYDVKMKEKGDIPEGYSVSREKKERFSLILESASTNQTSMYLCASSLVLEGNTEAFFGQGTRLTVV.

The V and J genes are TRBV2 and TRBJ2-7; 7 bases agree with TRBD1. The V and J ends lost 6 bases and 2 bases, in that order; junction bases with no gene match: 7. The CDR3 covers 14 residues. In germline, CDR1 is SNHLY, CDR2 FYNNEI. The CDR3 sequence is CASRLGQVTYEQYF. The DNA for the CDR3 is TGTGCCAGCAGACTCGGACAGGTAACCTACGAGCAGTACTTC.

The V gene is TRBV6-1, the J gene TRBJ2-1; D may be TRBD1 (6 bases). There are 16 residues in the CDR3. Trimming cost V 3 bases and J 5 bases, with 17 bases left between them. Per the germline V gene, CDR1 is MNHNS and CDR2 is SASEGT. In DNA, the CDR3 is TGTGCCAGCAGTGAGAGACAGGCTGGACCAAACAATGAGCAGTTCTTC. Residues: CASSERQAGPNNEQFF.